This is a list of T cell receptor beta chains from one sample in a study of T cells after yellow fever vaccination. TCRdb reprocessed the 5' RACE reads via MiXCR and lists one record per CDR3 protein. The sample lists fewer than 350,000 distinct CDR3 sequences, over 8% occurring once. The sequenced sample was PBMCs, obtained on the day of the first yellow fever vaccination. These TCRs come from a man between 18 and 29 years old who received the YFV17D yellow fever vaccine. Each CDR3 is given without its conserved first and last residue. The D gene is left open where the match is weak.

TRBV5-6	NA	TRBJ2-5	ASSSRSQRTETQY
TRBV4-1	NA	TRBJ1-1	ASSQVGGPVGVNTEAF
TRBV5-4	NA	TRBJ2-1	ASSPGGYRVIHNEQF
TRBV15	NA	TRBJ2-3	ATSRDSQGFKY
TRBV7-8	TRBD1	TRBJ1-2	ASSSGDRASYGYT
TRBV25-1	TRBD1	TRBJ2-7	ASSAGTGGEQY
TRBV2	NA	TRBJ2-5	ASGPEMEETQY
TRBV4-3	NA	TRBJ2-6	ASSLTRFSGANVLT
TRBV12-3/TRBV12-4	NA	TRBJ2-1	ASSFTRGDEQF
TRBV10-3	NA	TRBJ2-3	AISGSANSFTDTQY
TRBV6-1	NA	TRBJ1-1	ASSGEVGNTEAF
TRBV29-1	NA	TRBJ2-1	SVEKGTSNEQF
TRBV20-1	NA	TRBJ1-3	SAQREPGNTIY
TRBV6-2/TRBV6-3	NA	TRBJ2-2	ASSYSMVLYRVTNTGELF
TRBV12-3/TRBV12-4	NA	TRBJ1-6	ASSPRASGANSPLH
TRBV5-1	TRBD1	TRBJ2-3	ASSPPGTGGLGTDTQY
TRBV7-2	TRBD1	TRBJ2-7	ASSGDRVSYEQY
TRBV12-3/TRBV12-4	NA	TRBJ1-5	ASSPQGQLNQPQH
TRBV20-1	NA	TRBJ2-2	SASTTNTGELF
TRBV29-1	TRBD1	TRBJ2-6	SVIIGTASGANVLT
TRBV20-1	TRBD1	TRBJ1-2	SARRTGIYGYT
TRBV18	TRBD2	TRBJ2-1	ASSPPNSGEWREQF
TRBV9	TRBD2	TRBJ2-1	ASSVLPTSGGAGEQF
TRBV4-1	NA	TRBJ1-3	ASSRPGAGNTIY
TRBV6-1	TRBD2	TRBJ2-2	ASTSGGGNTEELF
TRBV6-2/TRBV6-3	TRBD1	TRBJ1-5	ASSYFGQGDNQPQH
TRBV9	NA	TRBJ1-5	ASSDGTVNQPQH
TRBV5-1	NA	TRBJ2-2	ASSYLAPTANTGELF
TRBV9	NA	TRBJ2-1	ASSDRQEQF
TRBV5-1	NA	TRBJ2-1	ASSVRLTSSYNEQF
TRBV5-1	TRBD1	TRBJ2-5	ASSKGQTQETQY
TRBV12-3/TRBV12-4	TRBD2	TRBJ2-1	ASNLRGGNEQF
TRBV28	NA	TRBJ2-3	ASKGWGSFSTDTQY
TRBV7-2	NA	TRBJ1-5	ASSRTGGLQPQH
TRBV7-2	NA	TRBJ1-5	ASSLWRDQPQH
TRBV19	NA	TRBJ2-1	ASSRTLADEQF
TRBV20-1	NA	TRBJ2-3	SAPWDQARDTQY
TRBV5-4	NA	TRBJ1-2	ASSVTGPAGYT
TRBV24-1	NA	TRBJ2-5	ATSDPRRLQETQY
TRBV7-8	NA	TRBJ1-1	ASSSPGRSEAF
TRBV24-1	NA	TRBJ1-2	ATSDPQGGTEYGYT
TRBV12-3/TRBV12-4	NA	TRBJ1-5	ATSGTLGQPQH
TRBV24-1	NA	TRBJ2-2	ATSDPGPPNTGELF
TRBV11-2	TRBD1	TRBJ1-6	ASSQVHRQGSPYNSPLH
TRBV3-1	NA	TRBJ2-5	ASSQQSGPQETQY
TRBV11-3	TRBD2	TRBJ2-3	ASRDNRRGNTQY
TRBV10-2	NA	TRBJ2-6	ASSAWTAGTGPSGANVLT
TRBV5-1	NA	TRBJ2-1	ASSSTSLNEQF
TRBV20-1	NA	TRBJ2-7	SATDGSYEQY
TRBV2	NA	TRBJ1-6	ASSETPLADSPLH
TRBV4-2	TRBD1	TRBJ1-1	ASSQDRGGQGAAF